One and the same sample provided the 18 T cell receptor beta chains below, sequenced in a study of CD8+ T cells in alopecia areata. Sequencing used cDNA as its template, made by extracting RNA and reverse transcribing it. Using immunoSEQ multiplex PCR, the repertoire was profiled, and TCRdb retains in-frame clones only, with some absent. This repertoire shows about 120,000 clones, 50% to 55% found once; its top ten account for roughly 0.45%. Treatment meaning: oral pan-JAK inhibitor, 5-10 mg twice daily. Sequenced material: CD4+ T cells sorted from blood, taken at week 4, from a patient treated with tofacitinib. These receptors were obtained from a human donor with alopecia areata.

In its sample, this clone was seen a few times. V is TRBV30 and J is TRBJ2-1; D is undetermined. Deletions cut 1 base from V and 15 bases from J, with 10 bases between. The length of the CDR3 is 10 residues. Germline CDR1 GTSNPN, CDR2 SVGIG (reference sequence). DNA of the CDR3: TGTGCCTGGAGTGATCAGAGGCCGTTCTTC. It encodes CAWSDQRPFF.

The chain recombines TRBV5-1 with TRBJ1-2; D call uncertain. CDR1 is SGHRS and CDR2 is YFSETQ in the germline V gene. Trimming cost V 3 bases and J 6 bases, with 12 bases left between them. The CDR3 contains 13 residues. In DNA form, the CDR3 reads TGCGCCAGCAGCTCCTCAGGTCCCAATGGCTACACCTTC. Residues: CASSSSGPNGYTF.

The chain is built from TRBV2 and TRBJ2-7; possibly TRBD1 for D (6 bases). Germline loops: CDR1 SNHLY, CDR2 FYNNEI. The V gene lost 5 bases and the J gene lost 2 bases, with 10 bases spanning the gap. CDR3 length: 13 residues. CDR3 nucleotide sequence: TGTGCCAGCAGTCCGGACAGACCCTACGAGCAGTACTTC. Translating it yields CASSPDRPYEQYF.

Here the CDR3 DNA reads TGTGCCAGCACTCCCGCCCTCAATCGGAGCGGGGGGGCCTTCGGGGAGCTGTTTTTT. Amino acids: CASTPALNRSGGAFGELFF. This chain links TRBV2 with TRBJ2-2; 10 bases align to TRBD2. Germline assignment: CDR1 SNHLY and CDR2 FYNNEI. The J segment lost 7 bases and the V segment lost 7 bases, leaving 21 bases of the junction unmatched. This CDR3 comprises 19 residues.

A few counts support this clone. V and J are TRBV27 and TRBJ2-7, with 7 bases fitting TRBD1. This CDR3 has 14 residues. Trimming removed 2 bases from V and 1 base from J; junction bases left unmatched: 2. CDR1 and CDR2 (germline): MNHEY, SMNVEV (reference sequence). CDR3 bases: TGTGCCAGCAGTTTAGGGACAGTTTCCTACGAGCAGTACTTC. As protein: CASSLGTVSYEQYF.

The V and J genes are TRBV29-1 and TRBJ1-1; TRBD1 aligns across 8 bases. This CDR3 region has 15 residues. After removal of 3 bases from V and 0 bases from J, the junction contained 6 bases not matched to a gene. CDR1 and CDR2 (germline): SQVTM, ANQGSEA. For the CDR3, the DNA is TGCAGCGTTGAGGACAGGGCTCACATGAACACTGAAGCTTTCTTT. It encodes CSVEDRAHMNTEAFF. The full variable domain, its missing parts supplied by reference TRBV29-1 and TRBJ1-1, is SAVISQKPSRDICQRGTSLTIQCQVDSQVTMMFWYRQQPGQSLTLIATANQGSEATYESGFVIDKFPISRPNLTFSTLTVSNMSPEDSSIYLCSVEDRAHMNTEAFFGQGTRLTVV.

The chain combines TRBV4-1 with TRBJ2-1; tentatively, D is TRBD1 (7 bases). Trimming pared 1 base from V and 3 bases from J, leaving 10 bases between. The CDR3 has 15 amino acids. Germline-derived CDR1 and CDR2 are MGHRA and YSYEKL. This chain's CDR3 is CASSQGQGGYNEQFF. The CDR3 bases are TGCGCCAGCAGCCAAGGACAGGGAGGCTACAATGAGCAGTTCTTC.

The chain links TRBV30 to TRBJ2-6; D might be TRBD1 (5 bases). Germline V CDR1 and CDR2: GTSNPN, SVGIG (reference sequence). Trimming pared 5 bases from V and 4 bases from J, leaving 18 bases between. This CDR3 is 16 amino acids long. CDR3 protein: CAWEPPRVAGANVLTF. The DNA for the CDR3 is TGTGCCTGGGAACCCCCCAGGGTCGCCGGGGCCAACGTCCTGACTTTC. The variable domain in full, completed from reference TRBV30 and TRBJ2-6, reads SQTIHQWPATLVQPVGSPLSLECTVEGTSNPNLYWYRQAAGRGLQLLFYSVGIGQISSEVPQNLSASRPQDRQFILSSKKLLLSDSGFYLCAWEPPRVAGANVLTFGAGSRLTVL.

The rearrangement links TRBV4-2 to TRBJ1-1; TRBD1 matches at 10 bases. Trimming took 3 bases from V and 1 from J; bases not matched to a gene: 2. Germline loops: CDR1 LGHNA, CDR2 YNFKEQ. This CDR3 has 15 amino acids. The CDR3 spells CASSQDRGRNTEAFF. CDR3 bases: TGTGCCAGCAGCCAGGACAGGGGGAGGAACACTGAAGCTTTCTTT.

The chain links TRBV9 to TRBJ2-3, with no clear D. The germline CDR1 and CDR2 sequences are SGDLS and YYNGEE. V was cut by 0 bases and J by 4 bases, with 6 bases left in between. The CDR3 loop spans 13 amino acids. Here the CDR3 DNA reads TGTGCCAGCAGCGTAGACCTCCCAGATACGCAGTATTTT. Its translation: CASSVDLPDTQYF.

This clone was detected only a few times. CDR3 protein: CASSTTGTGAYEQYF. In nucleotides, the CDR3 is TGTGCCAGCAGTACAACCGGGACAGGAGCCTACGAGCAGTACTTC. The chain couples TRBV5-6 to TRBJ2-7, with 8 nucleotides matching TRBD1. CDR3 size: 15 residues. Germline CDR1 reads SGHDT; CDR2 reads YYEEEE. V shed 5 bases and J 2 bases; nucleotides not matched to a gene: 9.

This chain joins TRBV6-1 and TRBJ1-4, with 8 bases that match TRBD1. In germline, CDR1 is MNHNS, CDR2 SASEGT. Trimming removed 0 bases from V and 5 bases from J; junction bases left unmatched: 17. The CDR3 extends over 20 amino acids. CDR3: CASSEALPGRGQSRNEKLFF. In DNA, the CDR3 is TGTGCCAGCAGTGAAGCGCTTCCTGGCAGGGGGCAAAGTAGGAATGAAAAACTGTTTTTT.

Only one count was recorded for this clone. The rearrangement uses TRBV11-2 and TRBJ2-5, with 8 bases identical to TRBD1. The CDR3 is made up of 14 amino acids. V was clipped by 4 bases and J by 1 base; unmatched bases: 2. Germline CDR1 SGHAT, CDR2 FQNNGV. The CDR3 nucleotides are TGTGCCAGCAGCTCGACAGGGGCCCAAGAGACCCAGTACTTC. Protein product: CASSSTGAQETQYF.

This sequence joins TRBV14 and TRBJ2-1; 9 nucleotides agree with TRBD1. Trimming took 4 bases from V and 1 from J; bases not matched to a gene: 5. Germline lookup yields CDR1 SGHDN and CDR2 FVKESK. The CDR3 has 16 amino acids. As DNA, the CDR3 is TGTGCCAGCAGCCCTTTGGACAGGGGATCCTACAATGAGCAGTTCTTC. Translation gives CASSPLDRGSYNEQFF.

The chain employs TRBV7-2 and TRBJ2-6, with D unresolved. The CDR3 totals 16 residues. Trimming removed 5 bases at V and 0 bases at J, with 11 bases between. Germline-derived CDR1 and CDR2 are SGHTA and FQGNSA. CDR3 sequence reads: CASSRGWGSGANVLTF. CDR3 DNA sequence: TGTGCCAGCAGCCGTGGGTGGGGCTCTGGGGCCAACGTCCTGACTTTC.

The chain couples TRBV5-1 to TRBJ2-3; 8 bases fit TRBD1. CDR1 and CDR2 (germline): SGHRS, YFSETQ. V shed 5 bases, J shed 4 bases, and the junction held 3 bases outside the gene matches. The CDR3 extends over 13 amino acids. DNA for the CDR3: TGCGCCAGCAGACAGGGGGGCGCAGATACGCAGTATTTT. Its translation: CASRQGGADTQYF.

The chain combines TRBV2 with TRBJ2-2, with TRBD2 matching 7 bases. The junction had 10 bases not matched to a gene; V was cut back by 2 bases and J by 1 base. The CDR3 is 18 amino acids. The germline CDR1 and CDR2 sequences are SNHLY and FYNNEI. This chain's CDR3 is CASSETSVRMRNTGELFF. CDR3 nucleotide sequence: TGTGCCAGCAGTGAAACTAGCGTCAGGATGAGGAACACCGGGGAGCTGTTTTTT.

This clone was recorded once. The chain recombines TRBV30 with TRBJ2-2; TRBD1 might be the D (6 bases). This CDR3 has 13 residues. Germline CDR1 reads GTSNPN; CDR2 reads SVGIG (reference sequence). Trimming removed 0 bases at V and 5 bases at J, with 7 bases between. CDR3 region: CAWSVQGTGELFF. CDR3 bases: TGTGCCTGGAGTGTACAGGGAACCGGGGAGCTGTTTTTT.